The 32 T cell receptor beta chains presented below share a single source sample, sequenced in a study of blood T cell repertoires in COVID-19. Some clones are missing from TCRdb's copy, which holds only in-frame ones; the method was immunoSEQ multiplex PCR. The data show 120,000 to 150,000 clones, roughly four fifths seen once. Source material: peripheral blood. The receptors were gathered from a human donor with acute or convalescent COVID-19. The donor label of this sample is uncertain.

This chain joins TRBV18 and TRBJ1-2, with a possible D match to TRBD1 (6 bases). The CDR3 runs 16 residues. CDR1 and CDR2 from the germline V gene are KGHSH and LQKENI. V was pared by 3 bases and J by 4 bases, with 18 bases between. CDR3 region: CASSPSLTQGAYGYTF. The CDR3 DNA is TGTGCCAGCTCACCGAGTTTAACACAGGGAGCCTATGGCTACACCTTC.

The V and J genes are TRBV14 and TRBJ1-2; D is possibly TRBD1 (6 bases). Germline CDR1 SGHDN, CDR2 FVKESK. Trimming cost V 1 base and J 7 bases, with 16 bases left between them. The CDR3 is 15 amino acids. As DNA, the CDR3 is TGTGCCAGCAGCCAAGCGGCGCGGGGGCGCGGTGGCTACACCTTC. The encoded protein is CASSQAARGRGGYTF.

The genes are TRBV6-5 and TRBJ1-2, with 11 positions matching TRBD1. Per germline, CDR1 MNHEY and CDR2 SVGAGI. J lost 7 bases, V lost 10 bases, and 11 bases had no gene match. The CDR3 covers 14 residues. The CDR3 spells CAIAAGTGGGGYTF. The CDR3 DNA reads TGTGCCATAGCCGCCGGGACAGGGGGGGGTGGCTACACCTTC.

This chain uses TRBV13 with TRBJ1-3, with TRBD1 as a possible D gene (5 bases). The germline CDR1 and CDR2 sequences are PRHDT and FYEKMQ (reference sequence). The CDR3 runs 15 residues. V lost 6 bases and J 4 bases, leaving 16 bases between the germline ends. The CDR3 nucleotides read TGTGCCAGCAGATGGGATGGCGGGGGAGGAAACACCATATATTTT. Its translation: CASRWDGGGGNTIYF.

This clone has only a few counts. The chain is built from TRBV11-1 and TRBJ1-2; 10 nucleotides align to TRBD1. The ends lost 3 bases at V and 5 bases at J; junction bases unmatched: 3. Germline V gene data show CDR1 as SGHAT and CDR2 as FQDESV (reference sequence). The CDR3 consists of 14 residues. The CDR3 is CASSLGDRGYGYTF. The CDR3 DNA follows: TGTGCCAGCAGCTTGGGGGACAGGGGTTATGGCTACACCTTC.

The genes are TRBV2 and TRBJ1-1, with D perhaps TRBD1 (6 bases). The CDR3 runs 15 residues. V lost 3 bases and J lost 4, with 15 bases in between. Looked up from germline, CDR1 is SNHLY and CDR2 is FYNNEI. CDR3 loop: CASSDSFRGSTEAFF. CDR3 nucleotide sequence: TGTGCCAGCAGTGACAGTTTTAGGGGGAGCACTGAAGCTTTCTTT.

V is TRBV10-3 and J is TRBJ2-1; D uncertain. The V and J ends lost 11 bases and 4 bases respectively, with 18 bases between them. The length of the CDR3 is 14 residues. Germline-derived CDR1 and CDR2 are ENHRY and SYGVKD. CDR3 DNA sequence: TGTGCCTCCTTGGCGAGCCAGGATTACAATGAGCAGTTCTTC. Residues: CASLASQDYNEQFF.

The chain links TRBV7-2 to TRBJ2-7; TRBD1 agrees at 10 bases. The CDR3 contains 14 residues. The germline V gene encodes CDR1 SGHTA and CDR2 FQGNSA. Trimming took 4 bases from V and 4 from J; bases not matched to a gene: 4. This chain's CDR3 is CASSYGQGGYEQYF. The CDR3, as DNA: TGTGCCAGCAGCTATGGACAGGGGGGATACGAGCAGTACTTC.

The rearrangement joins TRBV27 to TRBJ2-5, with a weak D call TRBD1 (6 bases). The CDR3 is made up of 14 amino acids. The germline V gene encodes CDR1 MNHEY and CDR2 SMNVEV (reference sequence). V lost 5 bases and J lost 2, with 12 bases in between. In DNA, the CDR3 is TGTGCCAGCAGTCCGCTCGGGACACAAGAGACCCAGTACTTC. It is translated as CASSPLGTQETQYF.

CDR3 in amino acids: CASSQGDSNSPLHF. The CDR3 bases are TGTGCCAGCAGCCAGGGGGACAGTAATTCACCCCTCCACTTT. The chain links TRBV3-1 (or the pseudogene TRBV3-2) to TRBJ1-6; 7 bases match TRBD1. The CDR3 is 14 amino acids. Per germline, CDR1 LGHDT and CDR2 YNNKEL (reference sequence). V dropped 3 bases and J dropped 6; count of bases not matched to a gene: 2.

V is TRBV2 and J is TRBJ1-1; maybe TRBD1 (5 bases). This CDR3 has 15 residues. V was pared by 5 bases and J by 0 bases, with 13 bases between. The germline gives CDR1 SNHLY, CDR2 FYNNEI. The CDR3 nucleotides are TGTGCCAGCAGTCTACTCCAGGGAATGAACACTGAAGCTTTCTTT. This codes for CASSLLQGMNTEAFF.

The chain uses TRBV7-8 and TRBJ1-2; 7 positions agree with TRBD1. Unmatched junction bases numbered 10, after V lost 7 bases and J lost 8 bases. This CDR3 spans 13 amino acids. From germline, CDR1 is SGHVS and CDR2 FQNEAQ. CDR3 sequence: CASTPTGMGGYTF. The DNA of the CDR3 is TGTGCCAGCACGCCGACAGGGATGGGCGGCTACACCTTC.

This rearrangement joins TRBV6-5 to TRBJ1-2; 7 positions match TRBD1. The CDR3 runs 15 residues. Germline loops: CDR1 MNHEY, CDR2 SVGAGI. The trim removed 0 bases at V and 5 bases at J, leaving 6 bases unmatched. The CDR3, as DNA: TGTGCCAGCAGTTACTCCCCCGGGACAGATTATGGCTACACCTTC. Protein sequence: CASSYSPGTDYGYTF.

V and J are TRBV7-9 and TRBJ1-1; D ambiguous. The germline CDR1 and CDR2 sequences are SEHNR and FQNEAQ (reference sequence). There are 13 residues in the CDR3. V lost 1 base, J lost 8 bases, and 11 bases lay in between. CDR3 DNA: TGTGCCAGCAGCTTAGGAGGGAGTAGGGAAGCTTTCTTT. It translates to CASSLGGSREAFF.

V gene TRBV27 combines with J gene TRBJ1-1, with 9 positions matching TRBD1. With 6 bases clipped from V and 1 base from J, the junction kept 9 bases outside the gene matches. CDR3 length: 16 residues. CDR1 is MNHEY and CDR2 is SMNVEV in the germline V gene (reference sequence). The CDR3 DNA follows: TGTGCCAGCAGCCTAATCGGGACAGGGAGGAACACTGAAGCTTTCTTT. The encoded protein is CASSLIGTGRNTEAFF.

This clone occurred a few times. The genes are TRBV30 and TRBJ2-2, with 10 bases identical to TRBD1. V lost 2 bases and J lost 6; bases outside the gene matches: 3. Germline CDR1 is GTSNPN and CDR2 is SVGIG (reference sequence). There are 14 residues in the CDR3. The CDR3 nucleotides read TGTGCCTGGAGTTCGGACAGGGGGGCCGGGGAGCTGTTTTTT. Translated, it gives CAWSSDRGAGELFF.

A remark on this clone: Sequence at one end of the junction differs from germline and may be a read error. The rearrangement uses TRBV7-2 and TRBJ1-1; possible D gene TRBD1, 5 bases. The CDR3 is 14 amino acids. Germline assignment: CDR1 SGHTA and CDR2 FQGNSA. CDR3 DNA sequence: TGTGCCAGCAGCGTAGCCACAGGCAGGACTGAAGCTTTCTTT. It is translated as CASSVATGRTEAFF.

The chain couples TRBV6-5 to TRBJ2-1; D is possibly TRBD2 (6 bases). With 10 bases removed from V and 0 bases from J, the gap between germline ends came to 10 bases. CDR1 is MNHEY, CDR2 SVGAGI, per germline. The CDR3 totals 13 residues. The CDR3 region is CAIGAGSYNEQFF. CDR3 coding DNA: TGTGCCATAGGAGCGGGCTCCTACAATGAGCAGTTCTTC.

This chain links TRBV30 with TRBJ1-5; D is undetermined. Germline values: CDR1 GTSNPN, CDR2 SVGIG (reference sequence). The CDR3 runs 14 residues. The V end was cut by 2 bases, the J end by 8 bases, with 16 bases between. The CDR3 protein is CAWSFGSGREPQHF. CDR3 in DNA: TGTGCCTGGAGTTTTGGGAGTGGGCGGGAGCCCCAGCATTTT.

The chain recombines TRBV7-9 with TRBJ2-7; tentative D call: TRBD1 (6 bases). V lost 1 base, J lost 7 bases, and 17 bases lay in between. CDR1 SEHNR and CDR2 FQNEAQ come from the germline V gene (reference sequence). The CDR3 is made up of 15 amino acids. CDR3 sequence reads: CASSLGGLGAWEQYF. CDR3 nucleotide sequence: TGTGCCAGCAGCTTAGGAGGCCTGGGGGCATGGGAGCAGTACTTC.

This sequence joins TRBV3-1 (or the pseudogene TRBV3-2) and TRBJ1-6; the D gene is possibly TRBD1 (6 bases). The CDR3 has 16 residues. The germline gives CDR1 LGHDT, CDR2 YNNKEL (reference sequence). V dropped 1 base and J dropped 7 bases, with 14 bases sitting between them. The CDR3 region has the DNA TGTGCCAGCAGCCAAGTAGTTGGACAGTCGAATTCACCCCTCCACTTT. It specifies CASSQVVGQSNSPLHF.

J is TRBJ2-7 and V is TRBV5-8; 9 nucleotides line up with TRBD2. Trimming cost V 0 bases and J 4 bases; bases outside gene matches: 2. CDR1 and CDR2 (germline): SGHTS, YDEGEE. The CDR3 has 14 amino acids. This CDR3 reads CASSLVSGGYEQYF. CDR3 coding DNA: TGTGCCAGCAGCTTGGTTAGCGGGGGATACGAGCAGTACTTC.

The CDR3 coding sequence is TGTGCCAGCAGTGTCGGGGGGTTTAGCACAGATACGCAGTATTTT. This sequence encodes CASSVGGFSTDTQYF. The chain couples TRBV25-1 to TRBJ2-3; 7 bases align to TRBD2. The J segment lost 0 bases and the V segment lost 4 bases, leaving 4 bases of the junction unmatched. Germline V lookup: CDR1 MGHDK, CDR2 SYGVNS. The length of the CDR3 is 15 residues.

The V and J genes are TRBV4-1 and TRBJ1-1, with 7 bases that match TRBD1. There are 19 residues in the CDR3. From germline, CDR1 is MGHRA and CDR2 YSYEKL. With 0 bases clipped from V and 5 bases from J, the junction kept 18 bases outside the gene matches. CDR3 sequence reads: CASSQDGPGVRTGSTEAFF. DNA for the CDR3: TGCGCCAGCAGCCAAGATGGGCCAGGGGTCAGGACAGGCTCTACTGAAGCTTTCTTT.

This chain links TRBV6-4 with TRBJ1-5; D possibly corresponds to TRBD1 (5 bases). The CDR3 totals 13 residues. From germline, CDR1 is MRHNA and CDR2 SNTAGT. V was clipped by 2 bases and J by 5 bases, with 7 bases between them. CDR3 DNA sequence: TGTGCCAGCAGTGACCAGGGTTATCAGCCCCAGCATTTT. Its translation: CASSDQGYQPQHF.

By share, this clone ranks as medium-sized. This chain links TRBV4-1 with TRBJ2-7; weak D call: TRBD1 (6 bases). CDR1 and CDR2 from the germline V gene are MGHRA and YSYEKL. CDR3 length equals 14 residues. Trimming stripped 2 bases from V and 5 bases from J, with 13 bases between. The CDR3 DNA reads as TGCGCCAGCAGCCAAACAACAGGGTCCCACGAGCAGTACTTC. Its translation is CASSQTTGSHEQYF.

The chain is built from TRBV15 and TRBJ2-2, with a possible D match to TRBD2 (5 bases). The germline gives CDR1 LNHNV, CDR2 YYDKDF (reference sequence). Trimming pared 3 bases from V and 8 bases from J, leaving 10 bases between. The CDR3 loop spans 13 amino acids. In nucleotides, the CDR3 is TGTGCCACCAGCAGGCCCCCGGGGGGGGAGCTGTTTTTT. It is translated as CATSRPPGGELFF.

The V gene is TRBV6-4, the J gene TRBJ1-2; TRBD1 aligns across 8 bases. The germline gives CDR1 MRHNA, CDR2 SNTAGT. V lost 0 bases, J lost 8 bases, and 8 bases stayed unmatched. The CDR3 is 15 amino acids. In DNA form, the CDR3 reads TGTGCCAGCAGTGACTCGGGGCAGGGGGCGCGGGGCTACACCTTC. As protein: CASSDSGQGARGYTF.

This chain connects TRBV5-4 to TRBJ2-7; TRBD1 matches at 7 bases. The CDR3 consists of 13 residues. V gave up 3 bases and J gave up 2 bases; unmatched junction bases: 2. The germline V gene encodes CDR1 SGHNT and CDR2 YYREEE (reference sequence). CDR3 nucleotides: TGTGCCAGCAGCTCCGGGACAGCCTACGAGCAGTACTTC. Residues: CASSSGTAYEQYF.

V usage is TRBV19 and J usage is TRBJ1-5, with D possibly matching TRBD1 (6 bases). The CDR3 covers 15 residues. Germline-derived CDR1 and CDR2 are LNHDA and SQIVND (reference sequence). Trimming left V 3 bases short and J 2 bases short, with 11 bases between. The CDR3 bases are TGTGCCAGTAGTATCGGAGGGGGGGGCAATCAGCCCCAGCATTTT. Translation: CASSIGGGGNQPQHF.

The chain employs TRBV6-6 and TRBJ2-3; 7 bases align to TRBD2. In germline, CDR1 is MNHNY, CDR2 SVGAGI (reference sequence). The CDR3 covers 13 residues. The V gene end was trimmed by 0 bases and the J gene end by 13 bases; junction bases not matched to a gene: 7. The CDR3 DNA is TGTGCCAGCAGTTACTCGTCCAGCGGGGAAGAGTATTTT. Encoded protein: CASSYSSSGEEYF.

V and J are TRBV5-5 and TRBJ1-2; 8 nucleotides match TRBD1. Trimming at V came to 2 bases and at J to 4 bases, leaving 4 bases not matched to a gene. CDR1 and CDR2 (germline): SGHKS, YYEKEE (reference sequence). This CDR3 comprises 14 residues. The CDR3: CASSFQGASYGYTF. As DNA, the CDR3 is TGTGCCAGCAGCTTTCAGGGGGCGAGCTATGGCTACACCTTC.